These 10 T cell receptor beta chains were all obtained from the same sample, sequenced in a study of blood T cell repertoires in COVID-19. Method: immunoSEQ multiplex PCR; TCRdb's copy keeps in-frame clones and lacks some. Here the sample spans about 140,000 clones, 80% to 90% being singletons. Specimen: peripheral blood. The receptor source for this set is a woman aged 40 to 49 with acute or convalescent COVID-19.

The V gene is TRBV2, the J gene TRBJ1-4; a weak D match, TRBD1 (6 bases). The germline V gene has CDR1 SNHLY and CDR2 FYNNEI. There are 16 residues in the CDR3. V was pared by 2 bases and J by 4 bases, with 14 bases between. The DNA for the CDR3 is TGTGCCAGCAGTGAAAGGGGGGGCGCGGGTAATGAAAAACTGTTTTTT. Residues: CASSERGGAGNEKLFF.

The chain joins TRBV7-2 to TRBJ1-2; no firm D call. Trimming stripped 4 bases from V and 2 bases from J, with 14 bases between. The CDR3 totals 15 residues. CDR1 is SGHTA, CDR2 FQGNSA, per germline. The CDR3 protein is CASSSIGRGNYGYTF. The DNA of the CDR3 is TGTGCCAGCAGCTCAATCGGACGGGGAAACTATGGCTACACCTTC.

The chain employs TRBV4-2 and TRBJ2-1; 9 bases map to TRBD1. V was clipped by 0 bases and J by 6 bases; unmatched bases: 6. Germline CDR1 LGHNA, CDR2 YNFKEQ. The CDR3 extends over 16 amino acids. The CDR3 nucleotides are TGTGCCAGCAGCCAAGAGTCGGGACAGGGAGGCAATGAGCAGTTCTTC. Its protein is CASSQESGQGGNEQFF.

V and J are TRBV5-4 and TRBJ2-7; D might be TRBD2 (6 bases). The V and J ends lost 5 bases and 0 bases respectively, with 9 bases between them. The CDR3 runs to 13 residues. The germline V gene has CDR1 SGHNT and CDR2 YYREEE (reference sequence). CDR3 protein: CASRPGGSYEQYF. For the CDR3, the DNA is TGTGCCAGCAGACCCGGGGGCTCCTACGAGCAGTACTTC.

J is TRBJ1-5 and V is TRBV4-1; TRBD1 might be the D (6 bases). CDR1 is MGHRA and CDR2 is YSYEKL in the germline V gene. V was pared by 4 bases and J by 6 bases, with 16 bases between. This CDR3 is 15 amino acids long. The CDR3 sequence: CASSPGTGWAQPQHF. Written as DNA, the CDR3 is TGCGCCAGCAGCCCCGGCACAGGGTGGGCTCAGCCCCAGCATTTT.

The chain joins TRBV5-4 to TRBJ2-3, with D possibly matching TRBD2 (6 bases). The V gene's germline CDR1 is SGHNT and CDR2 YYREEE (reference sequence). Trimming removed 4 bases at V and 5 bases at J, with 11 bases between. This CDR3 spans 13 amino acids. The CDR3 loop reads CASSPTSIDTQYF. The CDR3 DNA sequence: TGTGCCAGCAGCCCGACTAGTATAGATACGCAGTATTTT.

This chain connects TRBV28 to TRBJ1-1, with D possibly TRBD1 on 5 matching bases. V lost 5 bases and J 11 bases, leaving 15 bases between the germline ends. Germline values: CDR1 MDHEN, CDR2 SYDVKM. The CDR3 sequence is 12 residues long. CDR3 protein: CASSRDQGSAFF. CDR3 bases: TGTGCCAGCAGTCGAGACCAGGGTTCGGCTTTCTTT.

The DNA for the CDR3 is TGTGCCAGCAGCTCACAGGGGACGTACCTTATGAACACTGAAGCTTTCTTT. Translation gives CASSSQGTYLMNTEAFF. The rearrangement joins TRBV7-8 to TRBJ1-1; 7 nucleotides align to TRBD1. Trimming at V came to 4 bases and at J to 0 bases, leaving 11 bases not matched to a gene. Germline V gives CDR1 SGHVS, CDR2 FQNEAQ. CDR3 length: 17 residues.

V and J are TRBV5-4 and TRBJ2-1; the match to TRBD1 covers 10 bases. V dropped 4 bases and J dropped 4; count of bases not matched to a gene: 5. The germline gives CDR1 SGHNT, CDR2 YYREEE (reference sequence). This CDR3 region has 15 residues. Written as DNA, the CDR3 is TGTGCCAGCAGCGGGGGACAGGGGTTTTACAATGAGCAGTTCTTC. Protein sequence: CASSGGQGFYNEQFF. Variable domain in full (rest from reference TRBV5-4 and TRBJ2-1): ETGVTQSPTHLIKTRGQQVTLRCSSQSGHNTVSWYQQALGQGPQFIFQYYREEENGRGNFPPRFSGLQFPNYSSELNVNALELDDSALYLCASSGGQGFYNEQFFGPGTRLTVL.

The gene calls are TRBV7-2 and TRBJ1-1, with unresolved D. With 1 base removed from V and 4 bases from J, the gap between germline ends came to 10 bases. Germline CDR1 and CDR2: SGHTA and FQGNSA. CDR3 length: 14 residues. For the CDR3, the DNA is TGTGCCAGCAGCTTAGGACCTGGGAGCACTGAAGCTTTCTTT. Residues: CASSLGPGSTEAFF.